Sequencing of this T cell receptor (beta chain) was carried out in a study of cytomegalovirus exposure and HLA in healthy donors (dated by TCRdb to about 2017). Regarding the complete study: A later analysis indicated that the 100 to 150 validation repertoires were generated on the platform also employed for the approximately 700 repertoires of the first cohort. The study was designed to test whether signatures of past pathogen exposure could be identified by cataloging public T cell receptors. Along with the roughly 670-subject first cohort, a separate validation cohort of roughly 110 different subjects was used. To predict cytomegalovirus infection status, the study brought together high-throughput TCR immunosequencing, statistical association of individual TCRs with disease status, and machine learning.

General conclusions and limits of the study: Subsequent analysis determined that TCRs grouped into clusters in the first cohort also showed a tendency toward co-occurrence across the 120 validation repertoires, and approximately 94% of cluster scores exceeded 0. While some public TCRs were present in many individuals, most TCR sequences turned up only very rarely across donors. The study gave a list of around 170 TCR beta chains associated with cytomegalovirus. In vitro tests confirmed that three of the cytomegalovirus-associated TCR beta chains recognize cytomegalovirus antigens. It was suggested by the authors that the approach could potentially be generalized to other disease states and immunological phenotypes. All 120 or so repertoires were used to score co-occurrence in the validation cohort in a later analysis, because that analysis had no HLA typing for the cohort. In both the original and validation cohorts, the classifier was reported to diagnose cytomegalovirus status with high specificity and sensitivity.

Library preparation was by the immunoSEQ multiplex PCR assay. The study's processing was this. A statistical classification framework was developed to diagnose cytomegalovirus status using the catalog of TCR beta chain sequences. TCRdb retrieved this table from immuneACCESS and kept in-frame rearrangements only. Not all clones are present; in checked studies, unresolved V genes account for under half, and no reason is known for the remainder. The V and J calls and the clone size are those of that table, but D and trimming were determined from the DNA. This sample has hundreds of thousands of clones in its table, and roughly 84% of those were observed once. Of the sample, approximately 12% is held by the ten largest clones. Details on this clone: Its target antigen remains unknown. Per-base qualities were not stored, and no clone one base away is much larger.

The donors belonged to the validation cohort of about 110 subjects, which was separate from the roughly 700-subject first cohort. Here V drops 5 bases and J drops 7 bases, and the junction holds 4 bases not matched to any gene. The CDR3 sequence holds 13 residues, the cysteine and phenylalanine included. The sequence is cut down to CDR3 DNA, 39 bases in frame from base 1. In the germline V gene, CDR1 corresponds to MNHEY and CDR2 to SVGAGI. The receptor's source is a young man in good health and CMV-seropositive. The chain links TRBV6-5 with TRBJ2-7; 11 bases in the junction line up with TRBD2. Sequenced: PBMCs. The CDR3 reads as follows: CASSLAGGREQYF. DNA sequence: TGTGCCAGCAGTCTAGCGGGAGGAAGGGAGCAGTACTTC.